Listed here are 11 T cell receptor beta chains from one sample, sequenced in a study of T cells expressing NK-cell markers. TCRdb reprocessed the 5' RACE reads and keeps a single row for each CDR3 protein, giving no DNA. This table holds about 540,000 distinct CDR3 sequences. Sequencing was carried out using blood T cells: a sorted CD56 or NKG2C T cell subset, CD4+ or CD8+ T cells, or bulk PBMC T cells (not recorded which). The receptor source for this set is a man younger than 30 in good health.

V and J are TRBV12-3 or TRBV12-4 and TRBJ2-5; TCRdb selects TRBD1, and the lack of DNA leaves this call unchecked. The CDR3 runs 15 residues. CDR3 protein: CASSFDRGREETQYF.

The chain recombines TRBV3-1 with TRBJ2-6; TCRdb outputs TRBD1, but without DNA this stays unchecked. CDR1 LGHDT and CDR2 YNNKEL come from the germline V gene (reference sequence). The CDR3 extends over 21 amino acids. The CDR3 sequence is CASSQDTLRQGGISGANVLTF.

The genes are TRBV6-1 and TRBJ2-1; the D call from TCRdb, TRBD2, cannot be confirmed without DNA. Looked up from germline, CDR1 is MNHNS and CDR2 is SASEGT. This CDR3 is built from 17 residues. The CDR3 loop is CASSESLAGGLNNEQFF.

The V call is TRBV7-3, the J call TRBJ2-3; TCRdb returns TRBD1, unconfirmable since there is no DNA. The germline gives CDR1 SGHTA, CDR2 FQGTGA. This CDR3 has 15 residues. The CDR3 loop is CASSMTGGVIDTQYF.

The genes are TRBV12-3 or TRBV12-4 and TRBJ2-1; TCRdb gives TRBD2 as the D gene, but with no DNA this cannot be confirmed. The CDR3 covers 15 residues. The CDR3 loop reads CASSLRPAGTDEQFF.

This chain joins TRBV7-9 and TRBJ2-1; checking the TCRdb D call of TRBD2 is not possible without DNA. Germline-derived CDR1 and CDR2 are SEHNR and FQNEAQ (reference sequence). The CDR3 contains 17 residues. The CDR3 here is CASTGLAGSPISNEQFF. Drawing the rest from reference TRBV7-9 and TRBJ2-1, the complete variable domain is DTGVSQNPRHKITKRGQNVTFRCDPISEHNRLYWYRQTLGQGPEFLTYFQNEAQLEKSRLLSDRFSAERPKGSFSTLEIQRTEQGDSAMYLCASTGLAGSPISNEQFFGPGTRLTVL.

The chain recombines TRBV4-3 with TRBJ2-3. Germline V gene sequence: CDR1 LGHNA, CDR2 YSLEER. The CDR3 totals 15 residues. Here the CDR3 reads CASSQVSASTDTQYF.

The chain couples TRBV15 to TRBJ2-2; the D call from TCRdb, TRBD1, cannot be confirmed without DNA. The CDR3 length is 17 residues. Germline V gene sequence: CDR1 LNHNV, CDR2 YYDKDF (reference sequence). The CDR3 sequence: CATSRKRQVANTGELFF. The entire variable domain, with the rest obtained from reference TRBV15 and TRBJ2-2, is as follows: DAMVIQNPRYQVTQFGKPVTLSCSQTLNHNVMYWYQQKSSQAPKLLFHYYDKDFNNEADTPDNFQSRRPNTSFCFLDIRSPGLGDTAMYLCATSRKRQVANTGELFFGEGSRLTVL.

The chain employs TRBV20-1 and TRBJ2-1; TCRdb lists TRBD1, though no DNA is available to test this call. The CDR3 covers 12 residues. The V gene's germline CDR1 is DFQATT and CDR2 SNEGSKA (reference sequence). CDR3 in amino acids: CSVRGEYNEQFF.

The V call is TRBV4-3, the J call TRBJ2-7; TCRdb lists TRBD2, though no DNA is available to test this call. Germline-derived CDR1 and CDR2 are LGHNA and YSLEER. This CDR3 has 15 amino acids. The CDR3 protein is CASSQGWEALYEQYF.

This CDR3 is CASSLTVAKNIQYF. The V call is TRBV12-3 or TRBV12-4, the J call TRBJ2-4. The CDR3 is 14 amino acids.